The next 30 T cell receptor beta chains were all read from a single sample in a study of blood T cell repertoires in COVID-19. The method was immunoSEQ multiplex PCR; TCRdb's version includes in-frame clones alone and lacks a portion of them. The data contain some 100,000 clones, over 70% of them seen just once; the ten biggest clones take up around 25%. The sample comprised peripheral blood. These receptors were collected from an elderly man with active or convalescent COVID-19.

The J gene is TRBJ2-6, the V gene TRBV3-1 (or the pseudogene TRBV3-2); D might be TRBD1 (5 bases). Trimming shortened V by 0 bases and J by 0 bases, and 21 bases separated the two germline ends. This CDR3 spans 21 amino acids. CDR1 and CDR2 (germline): LGHDT, YNNKEL (reference sequence). The CDR3 protein is CASSQDPPGPYVPSGANVLTF. CDR3 nucleotide sequence: TGTGCCAGCAGCCAAGATCCCCCAGGGCCCTACGTTCCCTCTGGGGCCAACGTCCTGACTTTC.

The CDR3 region is CASSLLKTPGGDDTIYF. In nucleotides, the CDR3 is TGTGCCAGCAGCCTACTTAAGACCCCCGGAGGGGACGACACCATATATTTT. The genes are TRBV14 and TRBJ1-3, with D perhaps TRBD1 (5 bases). The CDR3 is 17 amino acids. Looked up from germline, CDR1 is SGHDN and CDR2 is FVKESK. The germline V and J ends were trimmed by 4 bases and 8 bases, with 24 bases remaining between them.

This chain joins TRBV3-1 (or the pseudogene TRBV3-2) and TRBJ2-1; 15 bases map to TRBD2. Germline assignment: CDR1 LGHDT and CDR2 YNNKEL (reference sequence). After removal of 5 bases from V and 6 bases from J, the junction contained 8 bases not matched to a gene. The length of the CDR3 is 17 residues. The CDR3 DNA reads as TGTGCCAGCAGCGACACCGGACTAGCGGGGGGGGTCAATGAGCAGTTCTTC. Protein sequence: CASSDTGLAGGVNEQFF.

This chain uses TRBV7-9 with TRBJ1-1, with D possibly matching TRBD1 (5 bases). Germline assignment: CDR1 SEHNR and CDR2 FQNEAQ (reference sequence). This CDR3 spans 15 amino acids. Between the trimmed V and J ends, which lost 0 bases and 1 base, there was a span of 9 bases. This CDR3 reads CASSLAYGANTEAFF. The CDR3 DNA reads as TGTGCCAGCAGCTTAGCTTATGGGGCGAACACTGAAGCTTTCTTT.

V usage is TRBV19 and J usage is TRBJ1-4; D unresolved. The CDR3 sequence is 13 residues long. The germline V and J ends were trimmed by 8 bases and 12 bases, with 19 bases remaining between them. CDR1 is LNHDA and CDR2 is SQIVND in the germline V gene (reference sequence). The CDR3 reads CASQRDVMKELFF. The CDR3 DNA follows: TGTGCCAGTCAGAGGGATGTAATGAAGGAACTGTTTTTT.

The V and J genes are TRBV18 and TRBJ1-1, with 8 bases fitting TRBD1. J was trimmed by 1 base and V by 3 bases; bases with no gene match: 4. This CDR3 comprises 15 residues. Germline lookup yields CDR1 KGHSH and CDR2 LQKENI. CDR3 in amino acids: CASSPRTGSNTEAFF. In nucleotides, the CDR3 is TGTGCCAGCTCACCCCGGACAGGGTCGAACACTGAAGCTTTCTTT. Full variable domain (remainder filled in from reference TRBV18 and TRBJ1-1): NAGVMQNPRHLVRRRGQEARLRCSPMKGHSHVYWYRQLPEEGLKFMVYLQKENIIDESGMPKERFSAEFPKEGPSILRIQQVVRGDSAAYFCASSPRTGSNTEAFFGQGTRLTVV.

This clone was seen a handful of times. This chain links TRBV28 with TRBJ1-2; no reliable D call. The V end lost 2 bases, the J end lost 8 bases, and 6 bases lay between the germline ends. The CDR3 spans 11 residues. From germline, CDR1 is MDHEN and CDR2 SYDVKM. In DNA, the CDR3 is TGTGCCAGCAGTTTAGGGCAAGGCTACACCTTC. Translating it yields CASSLGQGYTF.

This chain connects TRBV5-6 to TRBJ1-6, with D possibly matching TRBD1 (5 bases). This CDR3 has 17 residues. Germline V gives CDR1 SGHDT, CDR2 YYEEEE. Trimming removed 4 bases from V and 2 bases from J, with 16 bases in between. The CDR3 loop reads CASSTYARATYNSPLHF. In nucleotides, the CDR3 is TGTGCCAGCAGCACCTACGCCAGGGCCACCTATAATTCACCCCTCCACTTT.

This rearrangement joins TRBV12-3 or TRBV12-4 to TRBJ1-2; maybe TRBD1 (5 bases). Trimming shortened V by 4 bases and J by 6 bases, and 6 bases separated the two germline ends. The CDR3 is 11 residues long. The CDR3 DNA follows: TGTGCCAGCAGTTGGGGCAATGGCTACACCTTC. Amino acids: CASSWGNGYTF.

The chain has TRBV29-1 and TRBJ1-5, with 7 bases aligning to TRBD1. V dropped 4 bases and J dropped 5; count of bases not matched to a gene: 5. The CDR3 has 13 amino acids. Germline V lookup: CDR1 SQVTM, CDR2 ANQGSEA. CDR3 nucleotide sequence: TGCAGCGTTGGAAGCCAGGGGGATCAGCCCCAGCATTTT. It specifies CSVGSQGDQPQHF. Filled out from reference TRBV29-1 and TRBJ1-5, the complete variable domain reads SAVISQKPSRDICQRGTSLTIQCQVDSQVTMMFWYRQQPGQSLTLIATANQGSEATYESGFVIDKFPISRPNLTFSTLTVSNMSPEDSSIYLCSVGSQGDQPQHFGDGTRLSIL.

This sequence joins TRBV19 and TRBJ1-1; tentatively, D is TRBD1 (5 bases). Germline-derived CDR1 and CDR2 are LNHDA and SQIVND (reference sequence). Trimming removed 3 bases at V and 6 bases at J, with 11 bases between. There are 13 residues in the CDR3. The CDR3 DNA sequence: TGTGCCAGTAGTATGCAGGGAGGATCTGAAGCTTTCTTT. The encoded protein is CASSMQGGSEAFF.

The rearrangement links TRBV5-1 to TRBJ1-4, with D uncertain. The CDR3 consists of 16 residues. The V end lost 0 bases, the J end lost 0 bases, and 9 bases lay between the germline ends. The germline V gene encodes CDR1 SGHRS and CDR2 YFSETQ. The DNA for the CDR3 is TGCGCCAGCAGCTTGGTCGCGGGAGCAACTAATGAAAAACTGTTTTTT. Translating gives CASSLVAGATNEKLFF.

CDR3 DNA: TGCGCCAGCAACGAAGAACAGGGGGCCCCCTTGTACTTC. This encodes CASNEEQGAPLYF. The V and J genes are TRBV4-3 and TRBJ2-5; 9 bases are a match to TRBD1. The germline V gene has CDR1 LGHNA and CDR2 YSLEER. The J segment lost 13 bases and the V segment lost 7 bases, leaving 13 bases of the junction unmatched. The CDR3 runs to 13 residues.

The chain carries TRBV20-1 and TRBJ2-5; 10 positions agree with TRBD2. Germline lookup yields CDR1 DFQATT and CDR2 SNEGSKA (reference sequence). V was clipped by 3 bases and J by 4 bases; unmatched bases: 11. The CDR3 runs to 16 residues. The CDR3 reads CSASFGSGGPGETQYF. CDR3 nucleotide sequence: TGCAGTGCTAGTTTCGGTAGCGGGGGGCCTGGAGAGACCCAGTACTTC.

V usage is TRBV6-5 and J usage is TRBJ2-1; 8 bases are shared with TRBD2. The CDR3 runs to 14 residues. V shed 7 bases and J 15 bases; nucleotides not matched to a gene: 17. Germline V lookup: CDR1 MNHEY, CDR2 SVGAGI. CDR3 residues: CASTPRLAGGDLFF. DNA for the CDR3: TGTGCCAGCACCCCGCGGTTGGCGGGGGGCGATCTGTTCTTC.

This sequence joins TRBV28 and TRBJ1-4; D gene unclear. CDR3 length equals 12 residues. Germline assignment: CDR1 MDHEN and CDR2 SYDVKM. Trimming cost V 5 bases and J 15 bases, with 16 bases left between them. CDR3 loop: CASSPSLRTLFF. Written as DNA, the CDR3 is TGTGCCAGCAGTCCCTCACTTAGAACGTTGTTTTTT.

The genes are TRBV30 and TRBJ2-4, with 7 bases that match TRBD2. V trimming: 2 bases; J trimming: 0 bases; junction bases outside the gene matches: 7. CDR3 length: 16 amino acids. CDR1 and CDR2 (germline): GTSNPN, SVGIG (reference sequence). CDR3 DNA sequence: TGTGCCTGGAGTCGGGCGGGGGACGTAGCCAAAAACATTCAGTACTTC. Its protein product is CAWSRAGDVAKNIQYF. The whole variable domain, filled in from reference TRBV30 and TRBJ2-4, reads SQTIHQWPATLVQPVGSPLSLECTVEGTSNPNLYWYRQAAGRGLQLLFYSVGIGQISSEVPQNLSASRPQDRQFILSSKKLLLSDSGFYLCAWSRAGDVAKNIQYFGAGTRLSVL.

This clone was detected ten times or more. The CDR3, as DNA: TGCGCCAGCAGCACCGGGACAGATCGGAATCAGCCCCAGCATTTT. This encodes CASSTGTDRNQPQHF. The rearrangement links TRBV5-1 to TRBJ1-5, with 7 bases fitting TRBD1. The germline V gene has CDR1 SGHRS and CDR2 YFSETQ. The CDR3 totals 15 residues. V gave up 4 bases and J gave up 4 bases; unmatched junction bases: 8.

V usage is TRBV7-8 and J usage is TRBJ1-1; D may be TRBD1 (6 bases). Germline V gives CDR1 SGHVS, CDR2 FQNEAQ. This CDR3 is built from 13 residues. V was clipped by 0 bases and J by 5 bases, with 7 bases between them. CDR3 residues: CASSLAQGTEAFF. CDR3 coding DNA: TGTGCCAGCAGCTTAGCGCAGGGGACTGAAGCTTTCTTT.

J is TRBJ2-3 and V is TRBV7-6, with 7 bases lining up with TRBD2. This CDR3 comprises 18 residues. Germline CDR1 and CDR2: SGHVS and FNYEAQ. With V trimmed by 0 bases and J by 0 bases, 9 bases remained unmatched. CDR3 residues: CASSLAGGILTSTDTQYF. The DNA of the CDR3 is TGTGCCAGCAGCTTAGCCGGGGGGATCCTTACTAGCACAGATACGCAGTATTTT.

The V call is TRBV7-9, the J call TRBJ1-5; TRBD1 agrees at 7 bases. V trimming: 0 bases; J trimming: 4 bases; junction bases outside the gene matches: 9. The CDR3 has 17 residues. Germline loops: CDR1 SEHNR, CDR2 FQNEAQ (reference sequence). The DNA for the CDR3 is TGTGCCAGCAGCTTAGCGGTTGATGCAGGGGGTAATCAGCCCCAGCATTTT. Translation gives CASSLAVDAGGNQPQHF.

This clone is medium-sized (0.01 to 0.1%). The chain links TRBV3-1 (or the pseudogene TRBV3-2) to TRBJ1-6; the D gene is possibly TRBD1 (6 bases). CDR1 is LGHDT and CDR2 is YNNKEL in the germline V gene (reference sequence). V gave up 1 base and J gave up 2 bases, with 9 bases separating them. The CDR3 has 16 residues. The CDR3 DNA is TGTGCCAGCAGCCAAGGGACAGCCGCCTATAATTCACCCCTCCACTTT. This sequence encodes CASSQGTAAYNSPLHF.

CDR3 sequence: CASSLSQGVGELFF. As DNA, the CDR3 is TGCGCCAGCAGCTTGAGCCAGGGGGTCGGGGAGCTGTTTTTT. The chain recombines TRBV5-1 with TRBJ2-2, with 7 bases matching TRBD1. Germline values: CDR1 SGHRS, CDR2 YFSETQ. The J segment lost 7 bases and the V segment lost 1 base, leaving 4 bases of the junction unmatched. There are 14 residues in the CDR3.

The chain carries TRBV27 and TRBJ2-7; 15 bases line up with TRBD2. With V trimmed by 4 bases and J by 2 bases, 0 bases remained unmatched. The CDR3 length is 15 residues. Germline V gene sequence: CDR1 MNHEY, CDR2 SMNVEV (reference sequence). CDR3 sequence (DNA): TGTGCCAGCAGTTGGACTAGCGGGGGGGCCTACGAGCAGTACTTC. Its protein product is CASSWTSGGAYEQYF.

This chain connects TRBV6-2 or TRBV6-3 to TRBJ1-2; D ambiguous. The CDR3 is 11 residues long. V shed 5 bases and J shed 5 bases, with 6 bases lying between them. Germline V gene lookup returns CDR1 MNHEY and CDR2 SVGEGT. In nucleotides, the CDR3 is TGTGCCAGCAGTGAGGGTTATGGCTACACCTTC. As protein: CASSEGYGYTF.

This clone has a handful of counts. This CDR3 is CATSNARRGYEQYF. The CDR3 DNA is TGTGCCACCAGCAACGCACGCAGGGGATACGAGCAGTACTTC. The V and J genes are TRBV15 and TRBJ2-7; TRBD1 might be the D (6 bases). Per germline, CDR1 LNHNV and CDR2 YYDKDF (reference sequence). With 4 bases removed from V and 4 bases from J, the gap between germline ends came to 14 bases. The CDR3 loop spans 14 amino acids.

The chain carries TRBV10-3 and TRBJ2-3; 7 nucleotides match TRBD2. V was pared by 2 bases and J by 1 base, with 6 bases of the junction left unmatched. The CDR3 sequence is 16 residues long. Germline V lookup: CDR1 ENHRY, CDR2 SYGVKD. In nucleotides, the CDR3 is TGTGCCATCAGTGAGCTTGGTGGGGGGGGCACAGATACGCAGTATTTT. Translation gives CAISELGGGGTDTQYF.

The rearrangement links TRBV6-5 to TRBJ1-1, with TRBD1 identical over 7 bases. In germline, CDR1 is MNHEY, CDR2 SVGAGI. The CDR3 is 15 amino acids. With V trimmed by 7 bases and J by 1 base, 9 bases remained unmatched. The CDR3 DNA is TGTGCCAGCACCCCCCCGAGGGGGCGGAACACTGAAGCTTTCTTT. It is translated as CASTPPRGRNTEAFF.

The V gene is TRBV24-1, the J gene TRBJ2-3, with D perhaps matching TRBD1 (6 bases). The CDR3 has 16 residues. The V gene's germline CDR1 is KGHDR and CDR2 SFDVKD. Trimming left V 4 bases short and J 1 base short, with 14 bases between. The CDR3 sequence: CATSDEDRTGTDTQYF. The CDR3 nucleotides are TGTGCCACCAGTGACGAAGACAGGACTGGCACAGATACGCAGTATTTT.

V and J are TRBV21-1 and TRBJ1-4; the table's D call, TRBD1, was not checked against the DNA. TRBV21-1 is a pseudogene locus. CDR3 length: 19 residues. The CDR3 is CASSKLGRTGDETNEKLFF. The CDR3 DNA reads TGTGCCAGCAGCAAACTTGGTAGGACAGGGGATGAAACTAATGAAAAACTGTTTTTT.